Presented here are 10 T cell receptor beta chains from one specimen sequenced in a study of control samples from healthy donors and cancer patients. Profiled with immunoSEQ multiplex PCR; TCRdb holds only in-frame clones, not every one. Altogether about 160,000 clones are present, about 90% being singletons, with the ten largest covering more than 10%. Sequencing was performed on blood. The receptors stem from a young man in good health.

The genes are TRBV27 and TRBJ2-7; TRBD1 matches 9 bases. Germline CDR1 and CDR2: MNHEY and SMNVEV (reference sequence). This CDR3 is built from 16 residues. The V and J ends lost 2 bases and 3 bases, in that order; junction bases with no gene match: 8. The CDR3 DNA is TGTGCCAGCAGTTTAACCGGGACAGGGCTTTACTACGAGCAGTACTTC. Residues: CASSLTGTGLYYEQYF.

The sample holds one count of this clone. The gene calls are TRBV6-5 and TRBJ2-2; D ambiguous. The CDR3 covers 14 residues. From germline, CDR1 is MNHEY and CDR2 SVGAGI. V was clipped by 8 bases and J by 2 bases, with 12 bases between them. CDR3 coding DNA: TGTGCCAGCCGGGCCGTTCCCAACACCGGGGAGCTGTTTTTT. This gives the protein CASRAVPNTGELFF.

Only a few counts were recorded for this clone. Other DNA sequences of this sample code for an identical CDR3. The chain couples TRBV27 to TRBJ2-6; D is perhaps TRBD1 (6 bases). Trimming left V 8 bases short and J 0 bases short, with 8 bases between. Germline V gene lookup returns CDR1 MNHEY and CDR2 SMNVEV (reference sequence). The CDR3 loop spans 14 amino acids. The CDR3 DNA is TGTGCCAGCCGCAGGGGCTCTGGGGCCAACGTCCTGACTTTC. The encoded protein is CASRRGSGANVLTF. The full variable domain, rest sourced from reference TRBV27 and TRBJ2-6, is EAQVTQNPRYLITVTGKKLTVTCSQNMNHEYMSWYRQDPGLGLRQIYYSMNVEVTDKGDVPEGYKVSRKEKRNFPLILESPSPNQTSLYFCASRRGSGANVLTFGAGSRLTVL.

The chain uses TRBV18 and TRBJ1-3; the D is unclear. This CDR3 region has 16 residues. The V end lost 3 bases, the J end lost 0 bases, and 12 bases lay between the germline ends. CDR1 is KGHSH, CDR2 LQKENI, per germline. CDR3 amino acids: CASSPGNGASGNTIYF. CDR3 in DNA: TGTGCCAGCTCACCGGGCAATGGAGCCTCTGGAAACACCATATATTTT.

The V call is TRBV4-2, the J call TRBJ1-6; D not resolved. The CDR3 covers 16 residues. Germline CDR1 is LGHNA and CDR2 is YNFKEQ. V shed 3 bases and J shed 6 bases, with 15 bases lying between them. The CDR3, as DNA: TGTGCCAGCAGCCAGGGCCTAGGCCAGCCTAATTCACCCCTCCACTTT. It translates to CASSQGLGQPNSPLHF.

This chain uses TRBV24-1 with TRBJ2-1; no definite D call. Trimming took off 0 bases at V and 5 bases at J, with 10 bases between the two ends. This CDR3 is built from 15 residues. CDR1 and CDR2 (germline): KGHDR, SFDVKD. The chain's CDR3 is CATSDLGSRDNEQFF. The CDR3 DNA is TGTGCCACCAGTGATTTGGGAAGTAGAGACAATGAGCAGTTCTTC.

The rearrangement joins TRBV5-5 to TRBJ2-2; D possibly corresponds to TRBD1 (5 bases). V dropped 3 bases and J dropped 5 bases, with 17 bases sitting between them. The CDR3 has 16 amino acids. CDR1 is SGHKS, CDR2 YYEKEE, per germline (reference sequence). The CDR3 DNA is TGTGCCAGCAGCTGGGTCTTGGGGCGTTCAACCGGGGAGCTGTTTTTT. Amino acids: CASSWVLGRSTGELFF.

The chain couples TRBV20-1 to TRBJ1-2; D gene uncertain. CDR1 is DFQATT, CDR2 SNEGSKA, per germline (reference sequence). CDR3 length: 10 amino acids. V was trimmed by 0 bases and J by 5 bases, leaving 1 base between them. The CDR3 coding sequence is TGCAGTGCTAGAGAATATGGCTACACCTTC. This sequence encodes CSAREYGYTF.

This clone was seen once. This chain uses TRBV11-2 with TRBJ1-5; possibly TRBD1 for D (6 bases). Germline V gene lookup returns CDR1 SGHAT and CDR2 FQNNGV. With 3 bases removed from V and 6 bases from J, the gap between germline ends came to 12 bases. This CDR3 is built from 14 residues. The CDR3, as DNA: TGTGCCAGCAGCTTGGCGGGGGCTAGTCAGCCCCAGCATTTT. Its protein product is CASSLAGASQPQHF.

As to this clone: Other DNA sequences in this specimen translate into the identical CDR3. The chain recombines TRBV5-6 with TRBJ2-7; D unclear. This CDR3 region has 14 residues. V was clipped by 4 bases and J by 0 bases, with 11 bases between them. Germline CDR1 reads SGHDT; CDR2 reads YYEEEE. CDR3 nucleotide sequence: TGTGCCAGCAGCCCCCGACGGAGCTCCTACGAGCAGTACTTC. Translated, it gives CASSPRRSSYEQYF.